Presented here are 20 T cell receptor beta chains from one specimen sequenced in a study of blood T cell repertoires in COVID-19. The protocol was immunoSEQ multiplex PCR, while the TCRdb copy is restricted to in-frame clones and leaves out a portion. The profile shows about 400,000 clones, more than 70% of them singletons. Material for sequencing was PBMCs or T cells enriched from blood (not recorded which). The receptors shown here come from a man between 35 and 55 years old in a cohort exposed to, infected with or recovered from COVID-19 (not recorded which).

The chain recombines TRBV6-1 with TRBJ2-5, with D possibly being TRBD1 (5 bases). V was trimmed by 1 base and J by 2 bases, leaving 11 bases between them. From germline, CDR1 is MNHNS and CDR2 SASEGT. CDR3 size: 15 residues. Written as DNA, the CDR3 is TGTGCCAGCAGTGAAGAAGGGGCGGCGCAAGAGACCCAGTACTTC. Its translation is CASSEEGAAQETQYF.

This clone was picked up one time. V usage is TRBV6-6 and J usage is TRBJ1-2; 8 nucleotides match TRBD1. Germline lookup yields CDR1 MNHNY and CDR2 SVGAGI (reference sequence). This CDR3 spans 15 amino acids. With V trimmed by 6 bases and J by 3 bases, 9 bases remained unmatched. The chain's CDR3 is CASSLRRGRDYGYTF. CDR3 in DNA: TGTGCCAGCAGCCTGCGCAGGGGGCGGGACTATGGCTACACCTTC.

The CDR3 here is CASSGQGATEAFF. The CDR3 DNA sequence: TGCGCCAGCAGTGGACAGGGTGCAACTGAAGCTTTCTTT. This rearrangement joins TRBV10-1 to TRBJ1-1, with 7 bases aligning to TRBD1. Germline CDR1 and CDR2: WNHNN and SYGVQD (reference sequence). There are 13 residues in the CDR3. With V trimmed by 4 bases and J by 5 bases, 4 bases remained unmatched.

The V call is TRBV9, the J call TRBJ2-1; no firm D call. The germline CDR1 and CDR2 sequences are SGDLS and YYNGEE. The CDR3 spans 16 residues. With 0 bases removed from V and 6 bases from J, the gap between germline ends came to 16 bases. This chain's CDR3 is CASSVVEDAFSNEQFF. The CDR3 DNA sequence: TGTGCCAGCAGCGTAGTTGAAGATGCCTTTAGCAATGAGCAGTTCTTC.

This chain joins TRBV7-3 and TRBJ2-2; 9 nucleotides line up with TRBD1. The ends lost 5 bases at V and 4 bases at J; junction bases unmatched: 8. Per the germline V gene, CDR1 is SGHTA and CDR2 is FQGTGA. This CDR3 is 16 amino acids long. The CDR3 DNA is TGTGCCAGCAGCCCAGGCCCGGGACAGGGCACCGGGGAGCTGTTTTTT. Translating it yields CASSPGPGQGTGELFF.

The CDR3 sequence: CASSLTLPNTEAFF. The CDR3 region has the DNA TGTGCCAGCTCTCTGACACTCCCTAACACTGAAGCTTTCTTT. This chain joins TRBV18 and TRBJ1-1; D is uncertain. The CDR3 is 14 residues long. Germline V CDR1 and CDR2: KGHSH, LQKENI. The V end was cut by 6 bases, the J end by 2 bases, with 13 bases between.

The chain joins TRBV18 to TRBJ2-7; TRBD2 agrees at 7 bases. The CDR3 loop spans 15 amino acids. V lost 0 bases to trimming and J lost 3 bases; unmatched junction nucleotides: 5. The germline V gene encodes CDR1 KGHSH and CDR2 LQKENI. The CDR3, as DNA: TGTGCCAGCTCACCACCGGGAGGGAGTGTCTACGAGCAGTACTTC. Protein sequence: CASSPPGGSVYEQYF.

The rearrangement links TRBV25-1 to TRBJ2-7; weak D call: TRBD1 (5 bases). Germline V gene data show CDR1 as MGHDK and CDR2 as SYGVNS. The V gene lost 2 bases and the J gene lost 0 bases, with 11 bases spanning the gap. The CDR3 extends over 15 amino acids. Here the CDR3 DNA reads TGTGCCAGCAGTGAAATCCAGGGCCTCTCCTACGAGCAGTACTTC. Translation: CASSEIQGLSYEQYF.

V gene TRBV6-5 combines with J gene TRBJ1-2; possibly TRBD1 for D (6 bases). Trimming cost V 2 bases and J 4 bases, with 14 bases left between them. The CDR3 loop spans 15 amino acids. The germline V gene has CDR1 MNHEY and CDR2 SVGAGI. The CDR3 loop is CASSYNIQGAYGYTF. Here the CDR3 DNA reads TGTGCCAGCAGTTACAATATACAGGGTGCCTATGGCTACACCTTC.

This clone was found many times. The chain uses TRBV5-6 and TRBJ2-3, with D uncertain. The CDR3 contains 14 residues. With 0 bases removed from V and 5 bases from J, the gap between germline ends came to 10 bases. CDR1 and CDR2 (germline): SGHDT, YYEEEE. For the CDR3, the DNA is TGTGCCAGCAGCTTGGACGGGTTGGGAGATACGCAGTATTTT. Translating gives CASSLDGLGDTQYF.

Only a few counts were recorded for this clone. The sample has other DNA sequences that encode this CDR3 too. The J gene is TRBJ2-2, the V gene TRBV5-1; 9 bases align to TRBD2. After removal of 0 bases from V and 4 bases from J, the junction contained 4 bases not matched to a gene. Germline CDR1 is SGHRS and CDR2 is YFSETQ. This CDR3 contains 16 residues. The CDR3 DNA reads TGCGCCAGCAGCTTGGGGCTAGCGGGAAGCACCGGGGAGCTGTTTTTT. Translating it yields CASSLGLAGSTGELFF.

V gene TRBV2 combines with J gene TRBJ2-7; D possibly corresponds to TRBD1 (5 bases). Germline assignment: CDR1 SNHLY and CDR2 FYNNEI. The CDR3 spans 11 residues. The V end was cut by 10 bases, the J end by 3 bases, with 10 bases between. CDR3 amino acids: CATRQYYEQYF. DNA for the CDR3: TGTGCCACCAGACAGTACTACGAGCAGTACTTC.

This chain uses TRBV30 with TRBJ1-2, with a tentative D call TRBD1 (5 bases). The CDR3 has 14 amino acids. The germline V gene has CDR1 GTSNPN and CDR2 SVGIG (reference sequence). Between the trimmed V and J ends, which lost 5 bases and 4 bases, there was a span of 17 bases. This CDR3 is CAWAEGQGGYGYTF. DNA for the CDR3: TGTGCCTGGGCCGAAGGGCAGGGAGGCTATGGCTACACCTTC.

The V call is TRBV6-2 or TRBV6-3, the J call TRBJ1-6, with 7 bases identical to TRBD1. The CDR3 covers 14 residues. The V and J ends lost 6 bases and 9 bases, in that order; junction bases with no gene match: 8. Looked up from germline, CDR1 is MNHEY and CDR2 is SVGEGT. CDR3 in amino acids: CASSIDRVRSPLHF. For the CDR3, the DNA is TGTGCCAGCAGCATCGACAGGGTGCGTTCACCCCTCCACTTT.

This clone has just one count. V and J are TRBV4-2 and TRBJ2-7, with 8 bases aligning to TRBD2. The V gene's germline CDR1 is LGHNA and CDR2 YNFKEQ. The CDR3 is 14 amino acids. With V trimmed by 6 bases and J by 9 bases, 13 bases remained unmatched. The DNA of the CDR3 is TGTGCCAGCAGTCCGGGGGGGACGGGACTGAGGCAGTACTTC. It translates to CASSPGGTGLRQYF.

This rearrangement joins TRBV5-8 to TRBJ1-6; maybe TRBD1 (6 bases). Germline V lookup: CDR1 SGHTS, CDR2 YDEGEE. The CDR3 extends over 15 amino acids. With 3 bases removed from V and 5 bases from J, the gap between germline ends came to 12 bases. The CDR3 nucleotides read TGTGCCAGCAGCTCAGTGGGGACACATAATTCACCCCTCCACTTT. This sequence encodes CASSSVGTHNSPLHF.

This clone was counted a few times. J is TRBJ2-2 and V is TRBV7-3; the match to TRBD1 covers 7 bases. Trimming cost V 5 bases and J 1 base; bases outside gene matches: 4. CDR3 length: 15 amino acids. From germline, CDR1 is SGHTA and CDR2 FQGTGA. CDR3 nucleotides: TGTGCCAGCAGCCCGGGACAGATGAACACCGGGGAGCTGTTTTTT. Translation: CASSPGQMNTGELFF.

V is TRBV6-5 and J is TRBJ1-1; D might be TRBD1 (5 bases). The V end lost 4 bases, the J end lost 2 bases, and 11 bases lay between the germline ends. Germline values: CDR1 MNHEY, CDR2 SVGAGI. This CDR3 has 14 amino acids. CDR3 in DNA: TGTGCCAGCAGTTTAGACAGTAGTAACACTGAAGCTTTCTTT. Translation gives CASSLDSSNTEAFF.

The J gene is TRBJ1-4, the V gene TRBV5-1, with a weak D call TRBD1 (5 bases). CDR1 SGHRS and CDR2 YFSETQ come from the germline V gene. The CDR3 totals 14 residues. Trimming pared 0 bases from V and 6 bases from J, leaving 9 bases between. This chain's CDR3 is CASSLGAGYEKLFF. The CDR3 nucleotides read TGCGCCAGCAGCTTGGGGGCAGGGTATGAAAAACTGTTTTTT.

This rearrangement joins TRBV5-4 to TRBJ1-1; TRBD1 aligns across 8 bases. Germline V gene sequence: CDR1 SGHNT, CDR2 YYREEE (reference sequence). Germline trimming cut 0 bases from V and 10 bases from J; bases unmatched to any gene: 8. This CDR3 contains 14 residues. CDR3 nucleotide sequence: TGTGCCAGCAGCTTGGAGACAGGGGCTATTGGAGCTTTCTTT. Translating gives CASSLETGAIGAFF.